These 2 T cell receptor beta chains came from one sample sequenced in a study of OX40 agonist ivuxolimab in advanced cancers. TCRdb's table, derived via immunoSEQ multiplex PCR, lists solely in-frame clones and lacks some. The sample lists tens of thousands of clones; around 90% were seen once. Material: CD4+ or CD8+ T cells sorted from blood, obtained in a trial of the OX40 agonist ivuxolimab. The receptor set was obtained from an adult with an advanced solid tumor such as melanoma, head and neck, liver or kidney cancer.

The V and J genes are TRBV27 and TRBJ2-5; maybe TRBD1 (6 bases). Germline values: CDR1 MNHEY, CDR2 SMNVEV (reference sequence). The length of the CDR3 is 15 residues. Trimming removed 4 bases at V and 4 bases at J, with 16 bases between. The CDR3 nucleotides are TGTGCCAGCAGTTCTCCGGACAGAACTGGAGAGACCCAGTACTTC. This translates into CASSSPDRTGETQYF.

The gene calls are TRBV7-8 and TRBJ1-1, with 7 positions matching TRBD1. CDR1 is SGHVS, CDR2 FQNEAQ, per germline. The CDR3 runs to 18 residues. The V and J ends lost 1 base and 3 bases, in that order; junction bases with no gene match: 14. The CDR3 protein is CASSLDINKGAYDTEAFF. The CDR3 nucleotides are TGTGCCAGCAGCTTAGATATAAACAAGGGGGCTTATGACACTGAAGCTTTCTTT.